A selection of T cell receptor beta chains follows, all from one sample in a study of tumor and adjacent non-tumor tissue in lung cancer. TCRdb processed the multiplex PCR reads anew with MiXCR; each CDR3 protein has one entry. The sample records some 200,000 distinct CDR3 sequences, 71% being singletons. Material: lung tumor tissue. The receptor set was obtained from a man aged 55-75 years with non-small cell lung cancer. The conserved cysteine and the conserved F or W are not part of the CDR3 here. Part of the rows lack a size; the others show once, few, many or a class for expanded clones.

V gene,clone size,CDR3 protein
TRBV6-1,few,ASSDWGIENIQY
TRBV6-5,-,AIRLVPGHSDTQY
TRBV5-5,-,ASSLGLGQSAQH
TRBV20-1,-,IASGGRSLYGYT
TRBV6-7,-,ASGDSGMLGYGYT
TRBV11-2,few,AISFAAGLSEAF
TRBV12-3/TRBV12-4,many,ASSQMGPPYEQY
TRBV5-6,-,ASSLWNQPQH
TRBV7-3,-,ASTFHGAPTDTQY
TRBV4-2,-,ASSPPWVSGGGTYEQY
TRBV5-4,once,TSNLGTELNTEAS